The clone carrying this TCR beta chain has ten or more counts. CDR3 length: 16 amino acids. The V gene lost 4 bases and the J gene lost 2 bases, with 17 bases spanning the gap. Germline V gene sequence: CDR1 SGHRS, CDR2 YFSETQ. The data stem from a study of blood T cells in healthy people across ages. For the second PCR, which ran for about 7 to 11 cycles, a sample-barcoded 5' primer and a J-beta primer mix were used. TCRdb recomputed calls from the 5' RACE reads with MiXCR, one row per CDR3 protein. The sample has approximately 1.5 million distinct CDR3 sequences, approximately 32% seen once. The chain couples TRBV5-1 to TRBJ2-3; possible D gene TRBD1, 6 bases. The specimen was blood. This TCR came from a woman aged 30 to 39 in good health. CDR3 sequence (DNA): TGCGCCAGCAGCCCCTCAGGGACACCATCCACAGATACGCAGTATTTT. Its protein product is CASSPSGTPSTDTQYF.